These T cell receptor beta chains were read from a single sample in a study of blood T cell repertoires in COVID-19. Data came from immunoSEQ multiplex PCR; TCRdb stores just in-frame clones and leaves some out. This table holds 80,000 to 95,000 clones, roughly nine tenths found once. The sample comprised peripheral blood. The receptors stem from a human donor with active COVID-19. The donor label of this sample is uncertain. Each CDR3 is given without its conserved first and last residue. Clone sizes are given selectively: once, few, many, or a class where the clone is expanded.

length | size | V | CDR3
14 | NA | TRBV3-1/TRBV3-2 | ASSQGQPSGNEKLF
13 | NA | TRBV6-1 | ASSEAGVYNQPQH
16 | once | TRBV3-1/TRBV3-2 | ASSRSEIRLAGADTQY
12 | NA | TRBV10-3 | AISEGRGNEKLF
14 | NA | TRBV15 | ATSRDLAGGTDTQY
10 | NA | TRBV2 | ASMGEKETQY
10 | NA | TRBV5-1 | ASRDTSYEQY
13 | NA | TRBV4-1 | ASSQSPLGLNEQF
13 | NA | TRBV5-6 | ASSLVGGTQDEQY
13 | NA | TRBV27 | ASSLWATGGQPQH
13 | once | TRBV5-1 | ASSLGLAVPYEQY